This TCR beta chain originates from a study of cytotoxic CD8 clonotypes in ibrutinib-treated CLL. Study-level background: About 25 partial and 2 complete responses; at median approximately 70 months, approximately 14 remitted, some twelve progressed.

As concerns this clone: Its cognate antigen is unknown.

Study observations and caveats: Circulating CD8+ T-cell counts were tracked by baseline clonality, which exceeded that of age-matched healthy donors.

Here immunoSEQ multiplex PCR was the method, and the copy in TCRdb shows in-frame clones only, minus some. The table has 19,000 or so clones, more than 65% seen once. Trimming removed 3 bases from V and 4 bases from J, with 12 bases in between. There are 13 residues in the CDR3. The germline CDR1 and CDR2 sequences are GTSNPN and SVGIG (reference sequence). The TCR sequence derives from a human donor with chronic lymphocytic leukemia. Sequenced here: PBMCs, sampled before ibrutinib treatment. The genes are TRBV30 and TRBJ1-1; D is ambiguous. CDR3 sequence (DNA): TGTGCCTGGAGCGGAGCTAGGTTCACTGAAGCTTTCTTT. The encoded protein is CAWSGARFTEAFF. The full variable domain, in which reference TRBV30 and TRBJ1-1 provide the parts outside the CDR3, is SQTIHQWPATLVQPVGSPLSLECTVEGTSNPNLYWYRQAAGRGLQLLFYSVGIGQISSEVPQNLSASRPQDRQFILSSKKLLLSDSGFYLCAWSGARFTEAFFGQGTRLTVV.